Shown below are 22 T cell receptor beta chains from a single sample sequenced in a study of cytomegalovirus exposure and HLA in healthy donors. The PCR ran on 60 Vbeta and 13 Jbeta primers. The repertoire was sequenced with immunoSEQ multiplex PCR; TCRdb's copy has only in-frame clones and lacks some. The sample has 150,000 to 200,000 clones; more than 75% are singletons. Input material: PBMCs. Receptors were obtained from a man aged 35 to 55 in good health and CMV-seronegative.

The chain couples TRBV19 to TRBJ2-5, with 7 nucleotides matching TRBD2. The germline CDR1 and CDR2 sequences are LNHDA and SQIVND (reference sequence). V gave up 5 bases and J gave up 5 bases; unmatched junction bases: 5. The CDR3 runs to 13 residues. CDR3 amino acids: CASSVPGRETQYF. Written as DNA, the CDR3 is TGTGCCAGTAGTGTCCCCGGGAGGGAGACCCAGTACTTC. Drawing the rest from reference TRBV19 and TRBJ2-5, the complete variable domain is DGGITQSPKYLFRKEGQNVTLSCEQNLNHDAMYWYRQDPGQGLRLIYYSQIVNDFQKGDIAEGYSVSREKKESFPLTVTSAQKNPTAFYLCASSVPGRETQYFGPGTRLLVL.

The rearrangement joins TRBV6-5 to TRBJ1-2; D not resolved. The CDR3 is 12 amino acids. Germline CDR1 and CDR2: MNHEY and SVGAGI. Trimming left V 10 bases short and J 1 base short, with 10 bases between. CDR3 amino acids: CAIRENNYGYTF. The CDR3 DNA reads as TGTGCCATCCGGGAGAATAACTATGGCTACACCTTC.

The rearrangement links TRBV6-1 to TRBJ1-2; 11 positions match TRBD1. The V gene's germline CDR1 is MNHNS and CDR2 SASEGT. The CDR3 is 14 residues long. The V and J ends lost 3 bases and 6 bases, in that order; junction bases with no gene match: 3. The DNA of the CDR3 is TGTGCCAGCAGTGAGAGGACAGGGGGCGATGGCTACACCTTC. Translation gives CASSERTGGDGYTF.

This chain uses TRBV9 with TRBJ2-3, with a tentative D call TRBD2 (5 bases). Trimming stripped 0 bases from V and 10 bases from J, with 9 bases between. The CDR3 extends over 12 amino acids. CDR1 and CDR2 (germline): SGDLS, YYNGEE. The DNA for the CDR3 is TGTGCCAGCAGCGTAGAGGAGGAGGCGCAGTATTTT. Its protein is CASSVEEEAQYF.

The chain has TRBV28 and TRBJ1-2; TRBD1 might be the D (5 bases). The germline V gene has CDR1 MDHEN and CDR2 SYDVKM. V was cut by 4 bases and J by 2 bases, with 20 bases left in between. The CDR3 has 17 residues. The CDR3 coding sequence is TGTGCCAGCAGTTCTTACGCGAAACAGGCAAAGAACTATGGCTACACCTTC. This translates into CASSSYAKQAKNYGYTF.

This sequence joins TRBV5-4 and TRBJ2-2, with 8 bases that match TRBD2. The CDR3 is made up of 16 amino acids. V lost 0 bases and J lost 3; bases outside the gene matches: 4. The germline V gene has CDR1 SGHNT and CDR2 YYREEE (reference sequence). As DNA, the CDR3 is TGTGCCAGCAGCTTGGTGTCGGGAGGGGACACCGGGGAGCTGTTTTTT. Residues: CASSLVSGGDTGELFF.

This clone was picked up a small number of times. The chain's CDR3 is CASSPRYKQTGGGEAFF. CDR3 in DNA: TGTGCCAGCAGCCCACGATATAAACAAACAGGGGGCGGTGAAGCTTTCTTT. The chain uses TRBV7-2 and TRBJ1-1; 9 bases fit TRBD1. The germline V gene has CDR1 SGHTA and CDR2 FQGNSA. The trim removed 5 bases at V and 7 bases at J, leaving 17 bases unmatched. The CDR3 runs 17 residues.

In DNA, the CDR3 is TGTGCCAGCAGCTCAGCCGGGGGGCAAGGCTACACCTTC. As protein: CASSSAGGQGYTF. The chain uses TRBV7-2 and TRBJ1-2, with D tentatively TRBD1 (6 bases). The CDR3 loop spans 13 amino acids. Germline CDR1 is SGHTA and CDR2 is FQGNSA. V was pared by 4 bases and J by 8 bases, with 14 bases between.

The J gene is TRBJ2-1, the V gene TRBV9; 9 bases are a match to TRBD2. V shed 0 bases and J 5 bases; nucleotides not matched to a gene: 3. Germline loops: CDR1 SGDLS, CDR2 YYNGEE. The CDR3 is 15 residues long. CDR3 nucleotides: TGTGCCAGCAGCGTAGTAGGGACTAGCAACAATGAGCAGTTCTTC. This translates into CASSVVGTSNNEQFF.

The chain recombines TRBV7-9 with TRBJ2-7, with 8 bases identical to TRBD2. The CDR3 has 17 amino acids. The V gene end was trimmed by 3 bases and the J gene end by 3 bases; junction bases not matched to a gene: 13. Germline CDR1 SEHNR, CDR2 FQNEAQ (reference sequence). The CDR3 loop is CASSFSGRQAGGYEQYF. CDR3 in DNA: TGTGCCAGCAGCTTCTCGGGGCGACAGGCGGGGGGCTACGAGCAGTACTTC.

The chain combines TRBV7-3 with TRBJ2-2; 11 bases line up with TRBD2. The CDR3 loop spans 16 amino acids. V trimming: 5 bases; J trimming: 2 bases; junction bases outside the gene matches: 4. Germline CDR1 and CDR2: SGHTA and FQGTGA. The CDR3 DNA reads TGTGCCAGCAGCCTTGGGACTAGCGGTAACACCGGGGAGCTGTTTTTT. This sequence encodes CASSLGTSGNTGELFF.

This clone came up a few times. The V gene is TRBV4-3, the J gene TRBJ2-3, with TRBD2 identical over 11 bases. The CDR3 extends over 17 amino acids. J was trimmed by 0 bases and V by 1 base; bases with no gene match: 3. CDR1 is LGHNA, CDR2 YSLEER, per germline. The CDR3: CASSQAIAGGSTDTQYF. The CDR3 coding sequence is TGCGCCAGCAGCCAAGCTATAGCGGGGGGGAGCACAGATACGCAGTATTTT.

A few counts support this clone. J is TRBJ1-5 and V is TRBV7-2; TRBD1 might be the D (6 bases). This CDR3 region has 15 residues. Germline V gives CDR1 SGHTA, CDR2 FQGNSA. Trimming cost V 4 bases and J 3 bases, with 13 bases left between them. In nucleotides, the CDR3 is TGTGCCAGCAGCTCAGAACAGGGACCCAATCAGCCCCAGCATTTT. It codes for CASSSEQGPNQPQHF.

The CDR3 loop reads CASSPYRGSTEAFF. The CDR3 nucleotides are TGTGCCAGCAGCCCATACAGGGGGAGCACTGAAGCTTTCTTT. V gene TRBV7-2 combines with J gene TRBJ1-1, with 8 bases matching TRBD1. V was clipped by 5 bases and J by 4 bases; unmatched bases: 6. The germline CDR1 and CDR2 sequences are SGHTA and FQGNSA. CDR3 length: 14 residues.

A few counts support this clone. The chain uses TRBV4-2 and TRBJ1-2; 9 bases are a match to TRBD1. CDR1 LGHNA and CDR2 YNFKEQ come from the germline V gene. J lost 7 bases, V lost 0 bases, and 6 bases had no gene match. The CDR3 is made up of 15 amino acids. The CDR3 loop is CASSQDWGTGFGYTF. The CDR3 region has the DNA TGTGCCAGCAGCCAAGATTGGGGGACAGGGTTTGGCTACACCTTC.

As for this clone: One end of the junction does not line up with germline, which may come from a read error. This chain uses TRBV7-9 with TRBJ2-5; no definite D call. The germline V gene has CDR1 SEHNR and CDR2 FQNEAQ (reference sequence). The CDR3 has 11 amino acids. CDR3 residues: CSSSAKKTQYF. CDR3 bases: TGTTCCAGCAGCGCGAAGAAGACCCAGTACTTC.

This clone was counted only a few times. The chain joins TRBV27 to TRBJ2-7, with D perhaps TRBD2 (5 bases). The CDR3 extends over 14 amino acids. V was trimmed by 4 bases and J by 5 bases, leaving 15 bases between them. Germline V gives CDR1 MNHEY, CDR2 SMNVEV (reference sequence). The DNA of the CDR3 is TGTGCCAGCAGTTCAACCACTAGTCCAGACGAGCAGTACTTC. Encoded protein: CASSSTTSPDEQYF.

The chain carries TRBV7-6 and TRBJ2-2; 7 nucleotides align to TRBD2. V lost 3 bases and J lost 4; bases outside the gene matches: 11. Germline-derived CDR1 and CDR2 are SGHVS and FNYEAQ. The CDR3 has 17 amino acids. The CDR3 DNA is TGTGCCAGCAGCTTGATTGGGGGGGAGATGGGCACCGGGGAGCTGTTTTTT. Encoded protein: CASSLIGGEMGTGELFF. The full variable domain, completed using reference TRBV7-6 and TRBJ2-2, is GAGVSQSPRYKVTKRGQDVALRCDPISGHVSLYWYRQALGQGPEFLTYFNYEAQQDKSGLPNDRFSAERPEGSISTLTIQRTEQRDSAMYRCASSLIGGEMGTGELFFGEGSRLTVL.

The rearrangement uses TRBV7-3 and TRBJ2-1, with D maybe TRBD1 (6 bases). Trimming shortened V by 5 bases and J by 6 bases, and 8 bases separated the two germline ends. Germline CDR1 and CDR2: SGHTA and FQGTGA. The CDR3 has 12 amino acids. The CDR3 here is CASSAQGNEQFF. CDR3 nucleotides: TGTGCCAGCAGCGCACAGGGCAATGAGCAGTTCTTC.

The rearrangement joins TRBV18 to TRBJ2-1; 7 bases align to TRBD1. The CDR3 contains 16 residues. The V segment lost 3 bases and the J segment 5 bases; nucleotides outside the gene matches: 10. Germline values: CDR1 KGHSH, CDR2 LQKENI. CDR3 coding DNA: TGTGCCAGCTCACCGGGACACAGGGGTCTAAACAATGAGCAGTTCTTC. Translation gives CASSPGHRGLNNEQFF.

The gene calls are TRBV28 and TRBJ1-2, with D uncertain. Germline lookup yields CDR1 MDHEN and CDR2 SYDVKM. The CDR3 has 13 amino acids. Between the trimmed V and J ends, which lost 8 bases and 4 bases, there was a span of 14 bases. CDR3 protein: CASQANLVYGYTF. The CDR3 DNA is TGTGCCAGCCAAGCCAACTTAGTCTATGGCTACACCTTC.

This chain joins TRBV28 and TRBJ2-2, with 11 positions matching TRBD1. CDR3 length: 15 amino acids. Germline V gene sequence: CDR1 MDHEN, CDR2 SYDVKM. The ends lost 5 bases at V and 9 bases at J; junction bases unmatched: 8. CDR3 amino acids: CASSPGQGGIRELFF. The CDR3 coding sequence is TGTGCCAGCAGTCCGGGACAGGGGGGAATCCGGGAGCTGTTTTTT.